The 9 T cell receptor beta chains below all came from one sample that was sequenced in a study of metastatic and nonmetastatic thyroid tumors. TCRdb re-called clones from the PCR reads using MiXCR. The repertoire has about 27,000 clones, about 15% of them found once; the top ten carry approximately 14%. Treatment of any kind had been given to no patient before thyroid surgery. Material: blood. These receptors all stem from a male donor with papillary thyroid cancer or a benign thyroid nodule (not recorded which). Some clones in this sample may be carry-over from other donors' samples.

This clone has more than one count but fewer than ten. The rearrangement links TRBV6-1 to TRBJ2-1; D is ambiguous. Germline-derived CDR1 and CDR2 are MNHNS and SASEGT. Trimming stripped 2 bases from V and 1 base from J, with 15 bases between. CDR3 length: 17 amino acids. The CDR3: CASSESALQASYNEQFF. The CDR3 nucleotides read TGTGCCAGCAGTGAATCGGCCCTTCAGGCATCCTACAATGAGCAGTTCTTC.

Judged by abundance, this clone is medium-sized (0.01 to 0.1%). The V gene is TRBV13, the J gene TRBJ1-1, with no clear D. This CDR3 has 11 residues. V lost 5 bases to trimming and J lost 4 bases, with 5 bases between them. The germline CDR1 and CDR2 sequences are PRHDT and FYEKMQ (reference sequence). CDR3 amino acids: CASSPSTEAFF. The CDR3 bases are TGTGCCAGCAGCCCCAGCACTGAAGCTTTCTTT.

The table lists this clone with a few counts. A read error is possible here, since a much larger clone lies one base away. This chain links TRBV5-4 with TRBJ2-5; D gene unclear. Per germline, CDR1 SGHNT and CDR2 YYREEE (reference sequence). The V and J ends lost 0 bases and 1 base respectively, with 4 bases between them. The CDR3 has 13 residues. Written as DNA, the CDR3 is TGTGCCAGCAGCTTGGGGGGCCAAGAGACCCAGTACTTC. It is translated as CASSLGGQETQYF.

Of note for this clone: The junction shows a germline mismatch at one end, possibly a read error. The V gene is TRBV18, the J gene TRBJ2-7; 9 bases map to TRBD1. The germline gives CDR1 KGHSH, CDR2 LQKENI. The CDR3 runs 16 residues. The CDR3 protein is CASSHPLGQGYYEQYF. Here the CDR3 DNA reads TGTGCCAGCTCACACCCCCTAGGACAGGGGTACTACGAGCAGTACTTT.

This clone showed up many times. The chain recombines TRBV19 with TRBJ1-1; 7 bases fit TRBD1. The germline V gene encodes CDR1 LNHDA and CDR2 SQIVND (reference sequence). After removal of 6 bases from V and 1 base from J, the junction contained 5 bases not matched to a gene. The CDR3 extends over 14 amino acids. CDR3 sequence (DNA): TGTGCCAGTAGCCTCAGGGGGGGGAACACTGAAGCTTTCTTT. Protein: CASSLRGGNTEAFF. Full variable domain (missing parts from reference TRBV19 and TRBJ1-1): DGGITQSPKYLFRKEGQNVTLSCEQNLNHDAMYWYRQDPGQGLRLIYYSQIVNDFQKGDIAEGYSVSREKKESFPLTVTSAQKNPTAFYLCASSLRGGNTEAFFGQGTRLTVV.

This clone was detected many times. The gene calls are TRBV7-9 and TRBJ1-4; 8 bases fit TRBD1. There are 14 residues in the CDR3. V lost 3 bases, J lost 8 bases, and 5 bases stayed unmatched. CDR1 is SEHNR, CDR2 FQNEAQ, per germline (reference sequence). The CDR3 coding sequence is TGTGCCAGCAGCTTGCAGGGGGCCGGCGAAAAACTGTTTTTT. Translating it yields CASSLQGAGEKLFF.

The table lists this clone with many counts. This chain uses TRBV27 with TRBJ2-1; 8 nucleotides line up with TRBD2. The germline V gene has CDR1 MNHEY and CDR2 SMNVEV (reference sequence). CDR3 size: 12 residues. The CDR3 DNA reads TGTGCTTGTCGGGGGGGCTACAATGAGCAGTTCTTC. It is translated as CACRGGYNEQFF.

The chain combines TRBV30 with TRBJ2-1, with D perhaps TRBD2 (5 bases). CDR3 length equals 12 residues. Germline V lookup: CDR1 GTSNPN, CDR2 SVGIG (reference sequence). V lost 6 bases, J lost 8 bases, and 14 bases lay in between. This CDR3 is CACRGWLHEQFF. Here the CDR3 DNA reads TGTGCCTGCCGAGGGTGGTTACATGAGCAGTTCTTC. The full variable domain, completed using reference TRBV30 and TRBJ2-1, is SQTIHQWPATLVQPVGSPLSLECTVEGTSNPNLYWYRQAAGRGLQLLFYSVGIGQISSEVPQNLSASRPQDRQFILSSKKLLLSDSGFYLCACRGWLHEQFFGPGTRLTVL.

The rearrangement joins TRBV6-1 to TRBJ2-2; D not certain. The CDR3 loop spans 16 amino acids. CDR1 MNHNS and CDR2 SASEGT come from the germline V gene. Trimming pared 9 bases from V and 3 bases from J, leaving 20 bases between. CDR3 sequence: CARGPPGVFYTGELFF. The CDR3 DNA is TGTGCCAGAGGGCCGCCGGGTGTGTTTTACACCGGGGAGCTGTTTTTT.